This T cell receptor beta chain was captured by sequencing in a study of tumor and adjacent non-tumor tissue in lung cancer (dated by TCRdb to 2016 to 2019). Background on the whole study: The cohort included around twelve adenocarcinoma, 2 squamous cell carcinoma and 1 small cell lung cancer patients. Sequencing produced more than 100,000,000 productive TCRbeta reads in total, an average of about 3.8 million reads per sample. TCRbeta CDR3 sequencing was performed on thirty paired specimens, with one tumor sample and one normal lung sample collected per patient. Bulk TCRbeta repertoires were compared between lung tumor tissue and matched distant non-tumor lung tissue obtained from about 16 lung cancer patients. Ages among the approximately 15 patients ranged from about 30 to 85 years, there were approximately ten men and 5 women, and disease was at TNM stage I to III. Here is what the overall study found, with its caveats: The top 100 clones accounted for a significantly larger cumulative portion of the repertoire in normal lung than in tumor tissue. TCR diversity was significantly higher in younger patients, and greater tumor TCR diversity was associated with shorter overall survival and shorter disease-free survival. Significantly higher TCR diversity (inverse Simpson) was observed in tumor tissue than in normal lung tissue (approximately 440 vs 150, P = 0.0075, Mann-Whitney U test). Only around 14 patients were in the cohort, and the authors stated that larger samples and more detailed clinical data are needed. Neither the sequencing platform nor unique molecular identifiers are mentioned in the methods. Peripheral blood was not sequenced, so blood TCRbeta repertoires were not examined in the lung cancer patients of the study.

Libraries were prepared through multiplex PCR. The instrument was an Illumina HiSeq 2500. TCRbeta libraries were constructed through three rounds of nested PCR with primers (Table S4) according to protocols modified from ARM-PCR. Before sequencing, PCR products in the 200-500 bp range were cut out of the gel and cleaned up using the QIAquick gel extraction kit. The study's own analysis went as follows. Trimmomatic was used to clean the reads, FLASH merged the cleaned reads into complete CDR3 sequences, and MiTCR assigned the sequences to V(D)J germline segments. Clonal diversity was calculated as the inverse Simpson's index using VDJtools. Productive reads were defined as in-frame sequences without a premature stop codon. Through fastp at Q25 and MiXCR, TCRdb rebuilt clones from the public reads, retaining in-frame beta chains. Every entry covers one CDR3 protein and lists the most common genes and DNA from its rows. These V and J calls derive from TCRdb rather than the authors' analysis. The sample contains over 60,000 distinct CDR3 sequences, around 85% of them found a single time. The ten largest account for 13% of the sample.

RNA was isolated from bulk unsorted tissue, and RNA quality was assessed with a NanoDrop ND-1000 and an Agilent 2100. Donors were newly diagnosed lung cancer patients admitted for thoracic surgery in China between August and November 2014, without prior chemotherapy. Patients who had received previous radiotherapy or chemotherapy, or who had another concurrent cancer, were excluded from the study. Pieces of surgical tissue measuring about 1-2.1 cm3 were kept in RNAlater solution and stored at -80 degrees C until use. Comment on this clonotype: This clone's antigen is unknown. Nothing much larger sits one base from this clone, and base qualities are not available.

The CDR3 goes from the cysteine to the phenylalanine over 18 residues. Kept here is only the CDR3 DNA, which spans 54 bases and is read in frame from base 1. Per the germline V gene (reference sequence), DFQATT is the CDR1 and SNEGSKA is the CDR2. Clipping removes 4 bases from V and 5 bases from J, with 20 as the unmatched junction base count. This clonotype originated in a woman aged 50 to 60 with non-small cell lung cancer. The sample taken for sequencing was lung tumor tissue. The chain couples TRBV20-1 to TRBJ2-1, with 7 central nucleotides matching TRBD2. DNA sequence: TGCAGTGCTACAGATGGTACTCGCGGGAGAACGTGGGACAATGAGCAGTTCTTC. It encodes CSATDGTRGRTWDNEQFF.